This T cell receptor (beta chain) was sequenced in a study of PD-L1 blockade in urothelial cancer. The wider study: Earlier, patients had received 0 to 3 chemotherapy regimens. Treatment start was followed by blood analysis at 3 weeks (second dose) and again at 6 weeks. Broader study findings: Below-median TCR clonality that was measured in pretreatment blood predicted better survival.

This clone was counted a few times. Its antigen is not known. Regarding time point: peripheral blood 6 weeks after treatment start. Synthetic spike-ins, TCR analog templates, were added into each PCR. Sequenced by immunoSEQ multiplex PCR; TCRdb stores in-frame clones only, minus some. The sample lists around 49,000 clones, 82% occurring once. Trimming removed 2 bases at V and 3 bases at J, with 10 bases between. This CDR3 comprises 15 residues. Germline loops: CDR1 SNHLY, CDR2 FYNNEI. This sample comprised PBMCs, obtained around atezolizumab (anti-PD-L1) treatment. This sequence was found in a man in his 60s with urothelial cancer. The chain is built from TRBV2 and TRBJ2-2, with unresolved D. The CDR3 DNA reads as TGTGCCAGCAGTGAAAGACTTTTATACACCGGGGAGCTGTTTTTT. Its protein product is CASSERLLYTGELFF.